This T cell receptor (beta chain) was captured by sequencing in a study of cytomegalovirus exposure and HLA in healthy donors. The study, taken as a whole, reports: Previously analyzed data showed that most TCR beta V segments were productive at a frequency of about 87% or about 30%.

Note on this clone: Its antigen is undetermined.

PCR primers comprised 60 Vbeta and 13 Jbeta primers. The table came from immunoSEQ multiplex PCR; TCRdb's copy has only in-frame clones and leaves some out. The sample lists roughly 120,000 clones; approximately 84% were seen once. This TCR came from a man between 45 and 60 years old in good health and CMV-seronegative. Material: PBMCs.

The CDR3 region is CAGLAGETQYF. The DNA for the CDR3 is TGCGCGGGGCTAGCGGGAGAGACCCAGTACTTC. The chain carries TRBV20-1 and TRBJ2-5; 8 positions agree with TRBD2. Germline V gene data show CDR1 as DFQATT and CDR2 as SNEGSKA (reference sequence). This CDR3 spans 11 amino acids.